A single sample is the source of the 18 T cell receptor beta chains below, sequenced in a study of blood T cells in healthy people across ages. PCR was performed a second time for about 7 to 11 cycles using a sample-barcoded 5' primer and a J-beta primer mix. TCRdb independently ran MiXCR on the 5' RACE reads; one entry per CDR3 protein. The table lists 380,000 or so distinct CDR3 sequences, roughly half of them singletons. Sequenced: blood. The receptors stem from a man aged 60 to 75 in good health.

As for this clonotype: A much more abundant neighbour one base away suggests this may be a read error. The CDR3 does not end in the conserved phenylalanine or tryptophan, so this is likely a read error. The chain links TRBV12-3 or TRBV12-4 to TRBJ2-5; 12 positions match TRBD2. The J call may be wrong; the DNA end is better matched by TRBJ2-7. The CDR3 loop spans 14 amino acids. The CDR3 sequence: CASSRTSGTYEQYL. The CDR3 coding sequence is TGTGCCAGCAGTCGGACTAGCGGGACTTACGAGCAGTACTTA.

V and J are TRBV5-5 and TRBJ2-1, with 9 nucleotides matching TRBD2. Germline-derived CDR1 and CDR2 are SGHKS and YYEKEE (reference sequence). J lost 7 bases, V lost 4 bases, and 9 bases had no gene match. This CDR3 region has 15 residues. In nucleotides, the CDR3 is TGTGCCAGCAGCCCCCCCCCGCGGGGGGGGAATGAGCAGTTCTTC. Translating it yields CASSPPPRGGNEQFF.

The J gene is TRBJ2-5, the V gene TRBV20-1; tentative D call: TRBD1 (6 bases). The CDR3 contains 14 residues. In germline, CDR1 is DFQATT, CDR2 SNEGSKA (reference sequence). V lost 6 bases, J lost 1 base, and 15 bases lay in between. DNA for the CDR3: TGCAGTGCAACCAAAGGGACATCCCAAGAGACCCAGTACTTC. Its translation is CSATKGTSQETQYF.

This clonotype was counted once. V gene TRBV7-9 combines with J gene TRBJ2-5, with D possibly TRBD2 on 5 matching bases. CDR1 is SEHNR and CDR2 is FQNEAQ in the germline V gene (reference sequence). The length of the CDR3 is 19 residues. Trimming shortened V by 5 bases and J by 5 bases, and 30 bases separated the two germline ends. CDR3 DNA sequence: TGTGCCAGCAGCCCTAACCGGTTCCAGGCCGAGCGGTTGAGGGAGACCCAGTACTTC. Protein product: CASSPNRFQAERLRETQYF.

J is TRBJ2-1 and V is TRBV30, with 8 nucleotides matching TRBD1. This CDR3 has 13 residues. Germline values: CDR1 GTSNPN, CDR2 SVGIG (reference sequence). V lost 2 bases, J lost 7 bases, and 4 bases stayed unmatched. The CDR3 loop reads CAWSPGQGNEQFF. The CDR3 nucleotides are TGTGCCTGGAGTCCCGGACAGGGAAATGAGCAGTTCTTC.

Of note for this clonotype: This sequence may be a read error, since a much larger clone differs from it by one base. This rearrangement joins TRBV12-3 or TRBV12-4 to TRBJ2-5; D is undetermined. The V end lost 6 bases, the J end lost 11 bases, and 13 bases lay between the germline ends. This CDR3 has 11 amino acids. Here the CDR3 reads CASRFHNEQYF. The CDR3 DNA follows: TGTGCCAGCAGGTTCCACAATGAGCAGTACTTC.

This chain connects TRBV29-1 to TRBJ2-3; TRBD2 matches at 11 bases. J lost 5 bases, V lost 8 bases, and 12 bases had no gene match. The CDR3 extends over 15 amino acids. CDR1 is SQVTM and CDR2 is ANQGSEA in the germline V gene. CDR3 sequence (DNA): TGCAGCCTAAGGACTAGCGGGTCGGGGGTAGATACGCAGTATTTT. Translating it yields CSLRTSGSGVDTQYF.

This clonotype has more than one count but fewer than ten. The chain is built from TRBV28 and TRBJ2-3; 11 bases are shared with TRBD2. J gave up 2 bases and V 6 bases, and 4 bases lay outside the gene matches. There are 15 residues in the CDR3. Germline CDR1 MDHEN, CDR2 SYDVKM. The chain's CDR3 is CASRSGLADTDTQYF. CDR3 DNA: TGTGCCAGCAGATCGGGACTAGCGGACACAGATACGCAGTATTTT. The full variable domain, completed using reference TRBV28 and TRBJ2-3, is DVKVTQSSRYLVKRTGEKVFLECVQDMDHENMFWYRQDPGLGLRLIYFSYDVKMKEKGDIPEGYSVSREKKERFSLILESASTNQTSMYLCASRSGLADTDTQYFGPGTRLTVL.

A remark on this clonotype: The junction departs from the called germline gene at one end, perhaps through a read error. The chain couples TRBV7-2 to TRBJ2-5; D not certain. In germline, CDR1 is SGHTA, CDR2 FQGNSA. The CDR3 is made up of 12 amino acids. CDR3 residues: CASSPLQETLYF. The CDR3 DNA sequence: TGTGCCAGCAGCCCCCTCCAAGAGACCCTGTACTTC.

The chain joins TRBV12-3 or TRBV12-4 to TRBJ2-7, with a possible D match to TRBD1 (6 bases). The V end was cut by 7 bases, the J end by 0 bases, with 16 bases between. This CDR3 has 15 amino acids. The CDR3 region is CASTPETGLSYEQYF. Written as DNA, the CDR3 is TGTGCCAGCACCCCCGAGACAGGCCTCTCCTACGAGCAGTACTTC.

The V gene is TRBV29-1, the J gene TRBJ1-1; D unresolved. The CDR3 has 13 amino acids. Germline V gene sequence: CDR1 SQVTM, CDR2 ANQGSEA. V was shortened by 6 bases and J by 1 base, with 12 bases between the two germline ends. The CDR3 DNA sequence: TGCAGCGTCCAGGCGACGCAGAACACTGAAGCTTTCTTT. It translates to CSVQATQNTEAFF.

This clonotype was observed a few times. This CDR3 reads CSVGQEATQYF. The DNA for the CDR3 is TGCAGCGTAGGACAGGAGGCCACGCAGTATTTT. The rearrangement links TRBV29-1 to TRBJ2-3; 7 bases match TRBD1. Germline assignment: CDR1 SQVTM and CDR2 ANQGSEA. Trimming cost V 6 bases and J 9 bases; bases outside gene matches: 6. The CDR3 totals 11 residues.

This sequence joins TRBV7-2 and TRBJ2-6; the D is unclear. CDR3 length equals 13 residues. Germline CDR1 is SGHTA and CDR2 is FQGNSA. Trimming pared 5 bases from V and 4 bases from J, leaving 6 bases between. The CDR3 sequence: CASSPPGANVLTF. CDR3 bases: TGTGCCAGCAGCCCCCCGGGGGCCAACGTCCTGACTTTC.

This chain connects TRBV3-1 to TRBJ1-2; perhaps TRBD1 as D (6 bases). Deletions cut 2 bases from V and 4 bases from J, with 11 bases between. The CDR3 has 14 residues. From germline, CDR1 is LGHDT and CDR2 YNNKEL (reference sequence). CDR3 sequence: CASSQMGATYGYTF. CDR3 DNA: TGTGCCAGCAGCCAAATGGGGGCCACCTATGGCTACACCTTC.

This clonotype showed up just a few times. The gene calls are TRBV6-5 and TRBJ1-4, with 7 bases aligning to TRBD1. Looked up from germline, CDR1 is MNHEY and CDR2 is SVGAGI. The CDR3 has 15 residues. The V and J ends lost 0 bases and 3 bases, in that order; junction bases with no gene match: 1. The CDR3 nucleotides are TGTGCCAGCAGTTACTCCGGGACAGCTAATGAAAAACTGTTTTTT. Its protein product is CASSYSGTANEKLFF.

The rearrangement uses TRBV20-1 and TRBJ2-6; D call uncertain. The CDR3 contains 16 residues. CDR1 is DFQATT and CDR2 is SNEGSKA in the germline V gene (reference sequence). The V gene lost 6 bases and the J gene lost 0 bases, with 15 bases spanning the gap. CDR3 loop: CSAPVAGNSGANVLTF. The CDR3 DNA sequence: TGCAGTGCCCCCGTGGCAGGTAACTCTGGGGCCAACGTCCTGACTTTC.

This rearrangement joins TRBV25-1 to TRBJ2-7; D is ambiguous. CDR3 length: 13 residues. Germline V gene data show CDR1 as MGHDK and CDR2 as SYGVNS. Between the trimmed V and J ends, which lost 1 base and 9 bases, there was a span of 13 bases. In nucleotides, the CDR3 is TGTGCCAGCAGTGAATGGGGTCTTGGCGGGCAGTACTTC. Translating it yields CASSEWGLGGQYF.

V and J are TRBV6-5 and TRBJ1-2, with D hard to call. This CDR3 comprises 15 residues. The germline CDR1 and CDR2 sequences are MNHEY and SVGAGI. The germline V and J ends were trimmed by 5 bases and 2 bases, with 15 bases remaining between them. The CDR3 is CASSPNTGKNYGYTF. The CDR3 nucleotides read TGTGCCAGCAGTCCCAACACGGGGAAAAACTATGGCTACACCTTC.